Following are 2 T cell receptor beta chains from one sample sequenced in a study of beta chain features in type 1 diabetes. Study-level points and caveats: Significant though moderate, a shortening of TCRB CDR3s appeared in all four CD4+ subsets of Type 1 diabetes patients.

TCRB transcripts that were expressed got sequenced, as all of the isolated RNA had been reverse transcribed. The assay was immunoSEQ multiplex PCR, and TCRdb's table has in-frame clones only and misses some. The profile shows 500,000 to 850,000 clones, 11% to 15% of them singletons. The antigens these receptors bind are not known. Sequencing was carried out using naive CD4+ T cells from blood. The origin of the receptors is a man between 18 and 29 years old with type 1 diabetes.

The chain carries TRBV29-1 and TRBJ2-1, with 7 bases aligning to TRBD1. Germline-derived CDR1 and CDR2 are SQVTM and ANQGSEA. V shed 6 bases, J shed 1 base, and the junction held 3 bases outside the gene matches. This CDR3 is built from 13 residues. CDR3 amino acids: CSVGQESYNEQFF. The CDR3 DNA sequence: TGCAGCGTCGGACAGGAGTCCTACAATGAGCAGTTCTTC.

This clone turned up a few times. The chain links TRBV5-4 to TRBJ1-1; D remains ambiguous. CDR1 is SGHNT, CDR2 YYREEE, per germline (reference sequence). Trimming cost V 1 base and J 8 bases, with 15 bases left between them. This CDR3 is built from 14 residues. The CDR3 nucleotides read TGTGCCAGCAGCTTGAGTGTCCGGGGAGTGGAAGCTTTCTTT. It encodes CASSLSVRGVEAFF.